A single sample is the source of the 20 T cell receptor beta chains below, sequenced in a study of T-cell reconstitution after alpha-beta-depleted transplantation in children. Researchers prepared the TCRbeta library using unique molecular identifiers, the study reports. In TCRdb, the PCR reads were re-called with MiXCR into one record per CDR3 protein. The data contain 200,000 to 300,000 distinct CDR3 sequences, 20% to 30% of them singletons. The material was PBMCs, mostly from graft donor cells, obtained 360 days after TCRalphabeta/CD19-depleted stem cell transplant. These receptors all come from a female patient aged 2-15 years who had a stem cell transplant for congenital amegakaryocytic thrombocytopenia, so the T cells may come from the graft donor.

This chain links TRBV7-2 with TRBJ2-3; 7 bases line up with TRBD2. CDR1 and CDR2 (germline): SGHTA, FQGNSA. CDR3 length: 14 residues. V gave up 4 bases and J gave up 2 bases; unmatched junction bases: 3. CDR3 coding DNA: TGTGCCAGCAGCTCTCGGGGGGACACAGATACGCAGTATTTT. It translates to CASSSRGDTDTQYF.

In its sample, this clonotype was seen a few times. This CDR3 is CASSDYSSYEQYF. For the CDR3, the DNA is TGTGCCAGCTCCGACTACAGCTCCTACGAGCAGTACTTC. This rearrangement joins TRBV11-2 to TRBJ2-7; D may be TRBD2 (5 bases). Looked up from germline, CDR1 is SGHAT and CDR2 is FQNNGV. The CDR3 totals 13 residues. The V gene lost 8 bases and the J gene lost 0 bases, with 11 bases spanning the gap.

The chain uses TRBV21-1 and TRBJ1-5; TRBD1, the table's D call, lacks a check against the DNA. TRBV21-1 is a pseudogene segment. This CDR3 region has 17 residues. The CDR3 spells CASRPGTGVFHSQPQHF. The CDR3, as DNA: TGTGCCAGCAGACCCGGGACAGGGGTTTTCCATTCTCAGCCCCAGCATTTT.

The rearrangement links TRBV29-1 to TRBJ2-7; D is undetermined. V lost 5 bases, J lost 2 bases, and 7 bases lay in between. The length of the CDR3 is 11 residues. Germline V gene sequence: CDR1 SQVTM, CDR2 ANQGSEA. CDR3 residues: CSVRFAYEQYF. The CDR3 DNA reads as TGCAGCGTTCGTTTTGCCTACGAGCAGTACTTC.

This clonotype showed up just a few times. The chain has TRBV6-1 and TRBJ2-7, with D possibly TRBD1 on 5 matching bases. The CDR3 is made up of 14 amino acids. V gave up 6 bases and J gave up 3 bases, with 15 bases separating them. Per germline, CDR1 MNHNS and CDR2 SASEGT. The CDR3 DNA follows: TGTGCCAGCAGCCAACAGGTGGGAATCTACGAGCAGTACTTC. Encoded protein: CASSQQVGIYEQYF.

This clonotype turned up a few times. The chain is built from TRBV12-3 or TRBV12-4 and TRBJ2-5; no firm D call. The V gene lost 3 bases and the J gene lost 1 base, with 6 bases spanning the gap. This CDR3 has 13 amino acids. CDR3 in DNA: TGTGCCAGCAGTTTTCGGCCCCAAGAGACCCAGTACTTC. This codes for CASSFRPQETQYF.

This clonotype was seen more than once but under ten times. This chain uses TRBV12-3 or TRBV12-4 with TRBJ2-7, with 7 bases aligning to TRBD1. Trimming cost V 6 bases and J 5 bases; bases outside gene matches: 10. This CDR3 has 14 amino acids. CDR3 in amino acids: CASSQDRASDEQYF. CDR3 sequence (DNA): TGTGCCAGCAGCCAAGACAGGGCCTCGGACGAGCAGTACTTC.

The J gene is TRBJ2-7, the V gene TRBV20-1; 8 bases map to TRBD2. This CDR3 is built from 14 residues. Per germline, CDR1 DFQATT and CDR2 SNEGSKA (reference sequence). With 1 base clipped from V and 3 bases from J, the junction kept 5 bases outside the gene matches. CDR3 DNA sequence: TGCAGTGCTAGAGCTAGCGGGTTTGTCTACGAGCAGTACTTC. Translation gives CSARASGFVYEQYF.

The V and J genes are TRBV20-1 and TRBJ1-6; 8 bases agree with TRBD1. The length of the CDR3 is 13 residues. Per the germline V gene, CDR1 is DFQATT and CDR2 is SNEGSKA (reference sequence). V was clipped by 5 bases and J by 9 bases; unmatched bases: 6. CDR3 sequence (DNA): TGCAGTGCTCGGACAGGGTGGTGTTCACCCCTCCACTTT. It encodes CSARTGWCSPLHF.

CDR3 amino acids: CASSNIPTPGSEKLFF. DNA of the CDR3: TGTGCCAGCAGCAATATACCCACCCCAGGGAGTGAAAAACTGTTTTTT. This chain uses TRBV7-6 with TRBJ1-4, with D perhaps TRBD1 (5 bases). The V and J ends lost 5 bases and 7 bases respectively, with 20 bases between them. Germline-derived CDR1 and CDR2 are SGHVS and FNYEAQ. There are 16 residues in the CDR3.

The chain joins TRBV20-1 to TRBJ1-2, with TRBD1 identical over 7 bases. The CDR3 consists of 16 residues. V dropped 3 bases and J dropped 8; count of bases not matched to a gene: 18. Per the germline V gene, CDR1 is DFQATT and CDR2 is SNEGSKA (reference sequence). The CDR3 DNA reads TGCAGTGCTAGTAGTCAGGGGGGTCGAGGAGTGTGGGGCTACACCTTC. The encoded protein is CSASSQGGRGVWGYTF.

This clonotype was seen a handful of times. V gene TRBV2 combines with J gene TRBJ2-1, with D possibly TRBD1 on 6 matching bases. The CDR3 runs 16 residues. V was shortened by 0 bases and J by 3 bases, with 12 bases between the two germline ends. CDR1 SNHLY and CDR2 FYNNEI come from the germline V gene. CDR3 residues: CASSEAMTGLYNEQFF. The CDR3 DNA reads TGTGCCAGCAGTGAAGCTATGACAGGTCTCTACAATGAGCAGTTCTTC.

This clonotype was detected many times. CDR3 sequence (DNA): TGTGCCATCAGCCCCCCCTGGTCCAGCTCCTACAATGAGCAGTTCTTC. It codes for CAISPPWSSSYNEQFF. The chain couples TRBV10-3 to TRBJ2-1, with unresolved D. The length of the CDR3 is 16 residues. Trimming cost V 6 bases and J 0 bases, with 15 bases left between them. In germline, CDR1 is ENHRY, CDR2 SYGVKD.

This CDR3 is CASSSMGALQETQYF. The CDR3, as DNA: TGTGCCAGCAGTTCCATGGGGGCCCTCCAAGAGACCCAGTACTTC. The chain uses TRBV6-5 and TRBJ2-5; tentative D call: TRBD1 (6 bases). This CDR3 has 15 amino acids. V was trimmed by 4 bases and J by 1 base, leaving 13 bases between them. The germline V gene has CDR1 MNHEY and CDR2 SVGAGI.

The chain combines TRBV4-2 with TRBJ1-4; D might be TRBD1 (6 bases). V lost 4 bases to trimming and J lost 5 bases, with 14 bases between them. This CDR3 spans 15 amino acids. The germline gives CDR1 LGHNA, CDR2 YNFKEQ. CDR3 nucleotide sequence: TGTGCCAGCAGCCCCATAGGGGGGAAAAATGAAAAACTGTTTTTT. This codes for CASSPIGGKNEKLFF.

The chain recombines TRBV15 with TRBJ2-2; no definite D call. V lost 8 bases and J 0 bases, leaving 16 bases between the germline ends. The germline gives CDR1 LNHNV, CDR2 YYDKDF (reference sequence). There are 16 residues in the CDR3. Written as DNA, the CDR3 is TGTGCCACCTCCCTTAACGTTCCGGCGAACACCGGGGAGCTGTTTTTT. Translating gives CATSLNVPANTGELFF.

This clonotype was found a few times. The chain employs TRBV4-1 and TRBJ1-1, with 8 bases matching TRBD1. Germline CDR1 MGHRA, CDR2 YSYEKL. The CDR3 contains 15 residues. V gave up 1 base and J gave up 3 bases; unmatched junction bases: 4. Here the CDR3 DNA reads TGCGCCAGCAGCCAAGGCAGGGGGCGAGACACTGAAGCTTTCTTT. This translates into CASSQGRGRDTEAFF.

This clonotype was picked up many times. The chain carries TRBV12-3 or TRBV12-4 and TRBJ2-5; no clear D. This CDR3 spans 12 amino acids. Trimming removed 3 bases at V and 2 bases at J, with 4 bases between. The CDR3 reads CASSFGQETQYF. In DNA, the CDR3 is TGTGCCAGCAGTTTTGGGCAAGAGACCCAGTACTTC.

The rearrangement links TRBV5-3 to TRBJ1-6; D may be TRBD1 (5 bases). TRBV5-3 is an ORF; its function is uncertain. Trimming pared 1 base from V and 1 base from J, leaving 12 bases between. The CDR3 loop spans 17 amino acids. CDR3 residues: CARSLKGRGSYNSPLHF. The CDR3 DNA reads as TGTGCCAGAAGCTTGAAGGGGCGAGGGTCCTATAATTCACCCCTCCACTTT.

This chain joins TRBV6-5 and TRBJ2-5; 7 bases are a match to TRBD1. The junction had 8 bases not matched to a gene; V was cut back by 2 bases and J by 2 bases. Germline-derived CDR1 and CDR2 are MNHEY and SVGAGI. The CDR3 covers 16 residues. This chain's CDR3 is CASSYHPGQKQETQYF. The CDR3 nucleotides are TGTGCCAGCAGTTACCACCCGGGACAGAAGCAAGAGACCCAGTACTTC.